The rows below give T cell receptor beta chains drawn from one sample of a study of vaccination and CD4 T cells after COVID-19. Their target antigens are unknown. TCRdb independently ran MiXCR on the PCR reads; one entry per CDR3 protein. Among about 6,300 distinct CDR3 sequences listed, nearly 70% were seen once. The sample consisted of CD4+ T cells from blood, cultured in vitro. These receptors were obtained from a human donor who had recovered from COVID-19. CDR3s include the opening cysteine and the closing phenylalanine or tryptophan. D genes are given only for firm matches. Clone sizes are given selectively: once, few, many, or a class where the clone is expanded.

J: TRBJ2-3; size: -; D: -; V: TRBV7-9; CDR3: CASSLGASVGTDTQYF; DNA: TGTGCCAGCAGCTTAGGAGCTAGCGTAGGCACAGATACGCAGTATTTT
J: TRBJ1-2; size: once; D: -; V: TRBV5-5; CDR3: CASSLVGSAYGYTF; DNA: TGTGCCAGCAGCTTGGTAGGGTCCGCCTATGGCTACACCTTC
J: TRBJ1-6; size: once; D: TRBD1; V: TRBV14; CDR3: CASSQEGQGWNSPLHF; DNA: TGTGCCAGCAGCCAAGAGGGACAGGGGTGGAATTCACCCCTCCACTTT
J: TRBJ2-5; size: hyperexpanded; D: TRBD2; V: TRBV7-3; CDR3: CASSLNGLAGQETQYF; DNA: TGTGCCAGCAGCTTAAATGGACTAGCGGGGCAAGAGACCCAGTACTTC
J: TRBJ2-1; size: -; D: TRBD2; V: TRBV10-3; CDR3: CAISGGLVTNEQFF; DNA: TGTGCCATCAGTGGGGGACTAGTTACCAATGAGCAGTTCTTC
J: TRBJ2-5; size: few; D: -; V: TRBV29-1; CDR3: CSVSTVTMETQYF; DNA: TGCAGCGTTTCAACGGTTACGATGGAGACCCAGTACTTC
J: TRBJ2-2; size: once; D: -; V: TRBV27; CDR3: CASSLSFAFGELFF; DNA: TGTGCCAGCAGTTTATCCTTCGCGTTCGGGGAGCTGTTTTTT
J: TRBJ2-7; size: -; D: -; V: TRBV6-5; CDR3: CASSYSLSAEQYF; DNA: TGTGCCAGCAGTTACTCCCTCAGTGCCGAGCAGTACTTC
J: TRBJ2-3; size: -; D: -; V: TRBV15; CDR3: CATSRGAYTDTQYF; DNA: TGTGCCACCAGCAGAGGGGCTTACACAGATACGCAGTATTTT
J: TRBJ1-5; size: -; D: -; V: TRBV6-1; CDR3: CASSSGSGQPQHF; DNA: TGTGCCAGCAGCTCAGGTTCCGGGCAGCCCCAGCATTTT
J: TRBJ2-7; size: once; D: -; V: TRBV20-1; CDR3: CSARADFLSYEQYF; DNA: TGCAGTGCTAGGGCGGACTTCCTATCCTACGAGCAGTACTTC
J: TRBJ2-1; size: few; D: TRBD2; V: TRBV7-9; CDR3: CASSLLAGGRNEQFF; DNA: TGTGCCAGCAGCTTACTAGCGGGGGGGCGCAATGAGCAGTTCTTC
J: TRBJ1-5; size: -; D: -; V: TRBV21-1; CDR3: CARQGDNQPQHF; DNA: TGTGCCAGACAGGGGGACAATCAGCCCCAGCATTTT
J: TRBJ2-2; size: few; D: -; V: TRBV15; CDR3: CATSRDGGTGELFF; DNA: TGTGCCACCAGCAGAGATGGGGGGACCGGGGAGCTGTTTTTT
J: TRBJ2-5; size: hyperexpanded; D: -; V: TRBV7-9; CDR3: CASSFGSRGSQYF; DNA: TGTGCCAGCAGCTTTGGGTCGAGGGGGAGCCAGTACTTC
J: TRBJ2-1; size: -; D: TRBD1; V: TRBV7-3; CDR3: CASSSGTGKIF; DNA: TGTGCCAGCAGCTCCGGGACAGGGAAGATCTTC
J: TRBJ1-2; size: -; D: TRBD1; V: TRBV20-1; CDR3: CSASWDRINYGYTF; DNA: TGCAGTGCTAGTTGGGACAGGATTAACTATGGCTACACCTTC
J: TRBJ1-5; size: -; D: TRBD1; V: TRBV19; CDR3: CASSTTGQDQPQHF; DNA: TGTGCCAGTAGTACGACAGGGCAGGATCAGCCCCAGCATTTT
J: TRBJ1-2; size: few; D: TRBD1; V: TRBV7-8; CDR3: CASSSSPGTGYYGYTF; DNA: TGTGCCAGCAGCTCCTCCCCCGGGACAGGATACTATGGCTACACCTTC
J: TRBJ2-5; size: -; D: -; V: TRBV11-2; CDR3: CASRQPLIETQYF; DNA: TGTGCCAGCCGACAGCCCCTGATTGAGACCCAGTACTTC
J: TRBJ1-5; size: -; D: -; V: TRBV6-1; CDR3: CASRSDLNQPQHF; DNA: TGTGCCAGCAGATCAGACCTCAATCAGCCCCAGCATTTT
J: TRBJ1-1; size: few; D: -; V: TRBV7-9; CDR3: CASSLTGNTEAFF; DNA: TGTGCCAGCAGCTTAACGGGGAACACTGAAGCTTTCTTT
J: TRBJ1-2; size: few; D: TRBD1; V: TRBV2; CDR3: CASMGTGNYGYTF; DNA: TGTGCCAGCATGGGGACAGGAAACTATGGCTACACCTTC